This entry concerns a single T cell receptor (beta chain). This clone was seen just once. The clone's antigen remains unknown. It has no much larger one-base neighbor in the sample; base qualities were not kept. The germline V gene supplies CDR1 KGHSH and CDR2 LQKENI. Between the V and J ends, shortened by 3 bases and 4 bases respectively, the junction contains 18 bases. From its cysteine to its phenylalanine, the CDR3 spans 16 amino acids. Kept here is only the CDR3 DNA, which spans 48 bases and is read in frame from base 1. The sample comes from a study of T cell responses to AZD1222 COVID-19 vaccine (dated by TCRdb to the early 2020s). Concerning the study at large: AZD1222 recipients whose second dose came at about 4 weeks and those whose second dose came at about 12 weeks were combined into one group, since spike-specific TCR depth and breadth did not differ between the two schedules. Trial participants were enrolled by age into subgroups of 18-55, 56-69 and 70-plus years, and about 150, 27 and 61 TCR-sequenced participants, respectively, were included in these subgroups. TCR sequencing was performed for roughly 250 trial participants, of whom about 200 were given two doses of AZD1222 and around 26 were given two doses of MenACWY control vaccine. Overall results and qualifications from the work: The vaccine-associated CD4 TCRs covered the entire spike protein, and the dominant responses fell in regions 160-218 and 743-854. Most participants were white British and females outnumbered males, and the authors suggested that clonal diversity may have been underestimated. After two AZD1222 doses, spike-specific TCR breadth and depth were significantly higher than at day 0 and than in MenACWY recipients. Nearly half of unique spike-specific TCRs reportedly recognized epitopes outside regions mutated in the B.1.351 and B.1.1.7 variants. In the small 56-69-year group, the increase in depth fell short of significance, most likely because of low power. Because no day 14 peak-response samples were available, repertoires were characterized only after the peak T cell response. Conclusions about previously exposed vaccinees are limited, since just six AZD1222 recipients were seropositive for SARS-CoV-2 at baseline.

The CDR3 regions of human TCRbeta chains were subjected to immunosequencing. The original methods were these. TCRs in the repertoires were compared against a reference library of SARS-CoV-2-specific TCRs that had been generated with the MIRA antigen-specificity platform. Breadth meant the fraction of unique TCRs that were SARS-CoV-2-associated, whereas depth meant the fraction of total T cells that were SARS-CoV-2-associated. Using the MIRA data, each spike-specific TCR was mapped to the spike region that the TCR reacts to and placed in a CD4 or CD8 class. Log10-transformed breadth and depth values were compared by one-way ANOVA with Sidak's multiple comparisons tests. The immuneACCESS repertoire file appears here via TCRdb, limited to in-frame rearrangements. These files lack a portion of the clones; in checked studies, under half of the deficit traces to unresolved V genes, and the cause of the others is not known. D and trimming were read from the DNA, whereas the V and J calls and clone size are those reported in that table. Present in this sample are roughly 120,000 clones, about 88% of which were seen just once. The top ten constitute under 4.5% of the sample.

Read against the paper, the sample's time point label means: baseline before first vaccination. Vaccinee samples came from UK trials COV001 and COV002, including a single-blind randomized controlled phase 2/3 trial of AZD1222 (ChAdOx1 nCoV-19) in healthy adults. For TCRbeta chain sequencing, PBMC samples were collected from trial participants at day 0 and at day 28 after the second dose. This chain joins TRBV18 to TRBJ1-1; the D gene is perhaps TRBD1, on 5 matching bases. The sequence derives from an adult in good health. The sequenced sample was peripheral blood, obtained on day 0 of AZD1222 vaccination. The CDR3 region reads CASSPIQATESTEAFF. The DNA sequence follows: TGTGCCAGCTCACCGATACAGGCCACGGAGTCCACTGAAGCTTTCTTT. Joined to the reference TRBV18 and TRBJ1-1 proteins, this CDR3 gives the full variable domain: NAGVMQNPRHLVRRRGQEARLRCSPMKGHSHVYWYRQLPEEGLKFMVYLQKENIIDESGMPKERFSAEFPKEGPSILRIQQVVRGDSAAYFCASSPIQATESTEAFFGQGTRLTVV.